This T cell receptor beta chain was captured by sequencing in a study of cytomegalovirus exposure and HLA in healthy donors. Study findings and constraints: When analyzed later, the rates of TCR association showed variation by HLA locus, with DRB1 the most and HLA-C the fewest.

The length of the CDR3 is 14 residues. V lost 7 bases and J lost 1; bases outside the gene matches: 6. CDR1 is LNHDA, CDR2 SQIVND, per germline (reference sequence). Notes on this clone: Antigen specificity is unknown.

13 Jbeta primers and 60 Vbeta primers were used for the PCR. Profiled with immunoSEQ multiplex PCR; TCRdb holds only in-frame clones, not every one. The data hold approximately 100,000 clones, with 78% observed a single time. This receptor was identified in a woman aged 40 to 50 in good health and CMV-seronegative. Source material: PBMCs. This chain links TRBV19 with TRBJ1-1; 7 bases map to TRBD1. The CDR3 nucleotides read TGTGCCAGTACCCTGACAGGGCGGAACACTGAAGCTTTCTTT. Translating it yields CASTLTGRNTEAFF.